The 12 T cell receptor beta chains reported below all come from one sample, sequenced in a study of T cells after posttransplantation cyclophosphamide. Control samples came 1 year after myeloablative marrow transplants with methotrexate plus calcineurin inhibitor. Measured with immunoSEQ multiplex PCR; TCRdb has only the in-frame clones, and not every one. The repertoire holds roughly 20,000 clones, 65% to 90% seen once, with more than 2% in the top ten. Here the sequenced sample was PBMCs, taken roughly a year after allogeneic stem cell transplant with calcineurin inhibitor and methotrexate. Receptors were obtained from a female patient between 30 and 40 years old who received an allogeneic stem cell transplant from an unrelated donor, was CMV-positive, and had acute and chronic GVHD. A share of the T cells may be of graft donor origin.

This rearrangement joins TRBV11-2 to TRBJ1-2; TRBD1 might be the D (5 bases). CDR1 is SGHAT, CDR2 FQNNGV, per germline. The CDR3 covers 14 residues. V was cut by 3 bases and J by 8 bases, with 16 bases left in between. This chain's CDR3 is CASSFALGPSGYTF. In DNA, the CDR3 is TGTGCCAGCAGCTTTGCCTTGGGGCCTTCGGGCTACACCTTC.

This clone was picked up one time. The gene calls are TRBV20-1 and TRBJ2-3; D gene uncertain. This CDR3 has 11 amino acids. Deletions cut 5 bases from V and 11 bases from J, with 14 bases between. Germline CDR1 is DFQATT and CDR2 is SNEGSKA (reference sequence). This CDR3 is CSARVLTLQYF. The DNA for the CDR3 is TGCAGTGCTCGGGTCCTCACGCTGCAGTATTTT.

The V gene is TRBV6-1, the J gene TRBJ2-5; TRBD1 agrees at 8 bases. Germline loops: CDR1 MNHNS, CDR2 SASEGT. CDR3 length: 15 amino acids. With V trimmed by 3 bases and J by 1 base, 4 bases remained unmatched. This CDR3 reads CASSDPGTGQETQYF. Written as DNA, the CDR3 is TGTGCCAGCAGTGACCCCGGGACAGGCCAAGAGACCCAGTACTTC.

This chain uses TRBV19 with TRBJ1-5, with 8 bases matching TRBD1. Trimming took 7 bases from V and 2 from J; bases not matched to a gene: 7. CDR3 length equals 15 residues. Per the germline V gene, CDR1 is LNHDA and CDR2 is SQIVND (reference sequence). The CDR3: CASKTGEQGNQPQHF. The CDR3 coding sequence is TGTGCCAGTAAGACAGGGGAACAGGGCAATCAGCCCCAGCATTTT.

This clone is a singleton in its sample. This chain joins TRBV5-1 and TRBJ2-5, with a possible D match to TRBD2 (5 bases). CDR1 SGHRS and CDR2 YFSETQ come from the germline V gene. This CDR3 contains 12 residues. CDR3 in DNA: TGCGCTACCGGGGAAACGAGGGAGACCCAGTACTTC. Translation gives CATGETRETQYF.

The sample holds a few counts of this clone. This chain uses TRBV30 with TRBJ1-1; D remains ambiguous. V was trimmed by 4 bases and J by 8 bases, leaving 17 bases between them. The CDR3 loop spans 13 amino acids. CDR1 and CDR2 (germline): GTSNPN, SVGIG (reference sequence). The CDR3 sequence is CAWKGGLMLEAFF. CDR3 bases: TGTGCCTGGAAGGGTGGACTCATGCTAGAAGCTTTCTTT.

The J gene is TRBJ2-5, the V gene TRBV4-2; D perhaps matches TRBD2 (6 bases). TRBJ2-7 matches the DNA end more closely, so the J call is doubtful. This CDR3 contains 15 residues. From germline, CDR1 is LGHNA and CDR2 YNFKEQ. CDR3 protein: CASSQGPAGIYEQYF. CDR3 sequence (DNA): TGTGCCAGCAGCCAGGGACCGGCGGGGATCTACGAGCAGTACTTC.

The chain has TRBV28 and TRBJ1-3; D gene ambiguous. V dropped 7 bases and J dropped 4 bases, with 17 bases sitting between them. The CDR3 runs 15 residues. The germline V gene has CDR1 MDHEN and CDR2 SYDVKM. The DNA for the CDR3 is TGTGCCAGCACCCTTCAAAGAAGGAGGGGAAACACCATATATTTT. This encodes CASTLQRRRGNTIYF.

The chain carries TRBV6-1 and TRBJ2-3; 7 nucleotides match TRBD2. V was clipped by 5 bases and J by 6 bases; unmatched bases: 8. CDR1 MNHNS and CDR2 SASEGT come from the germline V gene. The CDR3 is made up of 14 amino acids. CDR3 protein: CASSYAGEEDTQYF. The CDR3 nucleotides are TGTGCCAGCAGTTATGCGGGGGAGGAGGATACGCAGTATTTT.

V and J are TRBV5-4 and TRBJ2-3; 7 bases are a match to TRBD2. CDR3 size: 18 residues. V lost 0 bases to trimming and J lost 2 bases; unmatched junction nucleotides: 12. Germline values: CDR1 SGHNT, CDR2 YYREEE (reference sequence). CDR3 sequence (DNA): TGTGCCAGCAGCTTGGGGCTCTTCGGGGGAGGGCCCACAGATACGCAGTATTTT. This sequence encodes CASSLGLFGGGPTDTQYF. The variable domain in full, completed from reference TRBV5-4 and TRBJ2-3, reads ETGVTQSPTHLIKTRGQQVTLRCSSQSGHNTVSWYQQALGQGPQFIFQYYREEENGRGNFPPRFSGLQFPNYSSELNVNALELDDSALYLCASSLGLFGGGPTDTQYFGPGTRLTVL.

The CDR3 DNA reads as TGTGCCACCCTCGCAGGGGTTCCAAAAGCTTTCTTT. It specifies CATLAGVPKAFF. This sequence joins TRBV6-6 and TRBJ1-1, with D perhaps matching TRBD1 (6 bases). This CDR3 has 12 amino acids. V shed 10 bases and J shed 9 bases, with 18 bases lying between them. CDR1 MNHNY and CDR2 SVGAGI come from the germline V gene (reference sequence).

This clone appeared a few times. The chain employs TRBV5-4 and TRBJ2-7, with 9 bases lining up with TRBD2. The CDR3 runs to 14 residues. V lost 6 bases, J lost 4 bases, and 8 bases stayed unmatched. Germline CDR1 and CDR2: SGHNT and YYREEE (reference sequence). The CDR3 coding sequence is TGTGCCAGCACCGAAGCGGGAGGCAGTTACGAGCAGTACTTC. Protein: CASTEAGGSYEQYF.